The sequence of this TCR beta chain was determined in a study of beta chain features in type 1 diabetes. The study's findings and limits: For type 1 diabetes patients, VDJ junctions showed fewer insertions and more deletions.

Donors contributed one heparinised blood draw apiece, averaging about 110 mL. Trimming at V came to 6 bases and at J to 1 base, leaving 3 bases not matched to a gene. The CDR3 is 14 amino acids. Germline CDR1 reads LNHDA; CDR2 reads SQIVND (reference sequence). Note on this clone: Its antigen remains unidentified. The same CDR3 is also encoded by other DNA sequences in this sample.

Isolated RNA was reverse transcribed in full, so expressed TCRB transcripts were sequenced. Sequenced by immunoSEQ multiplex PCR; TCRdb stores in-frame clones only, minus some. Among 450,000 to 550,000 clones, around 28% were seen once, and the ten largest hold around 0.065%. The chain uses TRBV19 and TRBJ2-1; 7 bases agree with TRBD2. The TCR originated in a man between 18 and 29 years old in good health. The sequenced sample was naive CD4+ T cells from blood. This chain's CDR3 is CASSPGGSYNEQFF. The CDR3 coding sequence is TGTGCCAGTAGCCCGGGGGGATCCTACAATGAGCAGTTCTTC.